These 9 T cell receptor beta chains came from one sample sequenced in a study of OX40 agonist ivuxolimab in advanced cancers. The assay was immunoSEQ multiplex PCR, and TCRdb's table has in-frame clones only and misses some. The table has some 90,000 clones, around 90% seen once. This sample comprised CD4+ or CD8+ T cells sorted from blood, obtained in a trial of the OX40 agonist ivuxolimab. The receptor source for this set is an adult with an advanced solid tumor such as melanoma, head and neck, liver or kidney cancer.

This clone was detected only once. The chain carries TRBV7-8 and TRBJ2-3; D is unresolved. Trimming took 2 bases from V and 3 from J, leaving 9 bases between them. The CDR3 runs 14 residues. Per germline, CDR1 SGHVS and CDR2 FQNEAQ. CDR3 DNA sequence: TGTGCCAGCAGCTTATCTCAGGTTACAGATACGCAGTATTTT. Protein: CASSLSQVTDTQYF.

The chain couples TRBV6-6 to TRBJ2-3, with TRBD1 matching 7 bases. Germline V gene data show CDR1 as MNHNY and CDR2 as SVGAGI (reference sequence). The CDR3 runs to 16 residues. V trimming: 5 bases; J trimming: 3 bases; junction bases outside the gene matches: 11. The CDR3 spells CASSVRTGPGTDTQYF. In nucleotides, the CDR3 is TGTGCCAGCAGTGTCCGGACAGGCCCGGGGACAGATACGCAGTATTTT.

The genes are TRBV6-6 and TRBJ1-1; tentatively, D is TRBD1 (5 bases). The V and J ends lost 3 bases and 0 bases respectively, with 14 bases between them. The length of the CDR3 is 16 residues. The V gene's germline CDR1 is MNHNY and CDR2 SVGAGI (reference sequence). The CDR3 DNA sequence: TGTGCCAGCAGTTATAGGACGGGGCGTATGAACACTGAAGCTTTCTTT. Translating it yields CASSYRTGRMNTEAFF.

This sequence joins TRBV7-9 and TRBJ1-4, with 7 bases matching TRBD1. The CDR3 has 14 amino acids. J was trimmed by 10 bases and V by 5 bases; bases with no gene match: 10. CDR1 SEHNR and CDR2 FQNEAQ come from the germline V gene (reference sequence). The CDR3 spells CASSAQTGSGKLFF. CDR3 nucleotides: TGTGCCAGCAGCGCCCAGACAGGGTCGGGAAAACTGTTTTTT.

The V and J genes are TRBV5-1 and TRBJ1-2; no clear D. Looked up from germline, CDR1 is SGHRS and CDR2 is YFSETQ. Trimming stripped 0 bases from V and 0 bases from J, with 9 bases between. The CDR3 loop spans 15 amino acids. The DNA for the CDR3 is TGCGCCAGCAGCTTGGACCGCGTCTCTAACTATGGCTACACCTTC. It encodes CASSLDRVSNYGYTF.

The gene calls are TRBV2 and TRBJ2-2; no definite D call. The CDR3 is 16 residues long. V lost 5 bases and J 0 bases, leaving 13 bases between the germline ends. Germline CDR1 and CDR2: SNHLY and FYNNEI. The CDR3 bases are TGTGCCAGCAGTAGGGCCCGGGCGGCGAACACCGGGGAGCTGTTTTTT. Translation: CASSRARAANTGELFF. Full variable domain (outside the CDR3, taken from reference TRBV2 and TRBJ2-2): EPEVTQTPSHQVTQMGQEVILRCVPISNHLYFYWYRQILGQKVEFLVSFYNNEISEKSEIFDDQFSVERPDGSNFTLKIRSTKLEDSAMYFCASSRARAANTGELFFGEGSRLTVL.

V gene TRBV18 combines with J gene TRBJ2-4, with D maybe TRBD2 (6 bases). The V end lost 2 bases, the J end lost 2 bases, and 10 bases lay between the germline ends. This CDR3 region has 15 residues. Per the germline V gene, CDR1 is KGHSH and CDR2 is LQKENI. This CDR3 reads CASSPFGGTKNIQYF. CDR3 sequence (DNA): TGTGCCAGCTCACCATTCGGGGGAACCAAAAACATTCAGTACTTC.

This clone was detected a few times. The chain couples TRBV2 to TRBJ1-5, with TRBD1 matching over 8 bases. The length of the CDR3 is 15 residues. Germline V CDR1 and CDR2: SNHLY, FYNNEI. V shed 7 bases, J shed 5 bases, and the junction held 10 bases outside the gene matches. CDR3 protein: CASTRQGAGHQPQHF. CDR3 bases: TGTGCCAGCACCCGTCAGGGGGCAGGCCATCAGCCCCAGCATTTT.

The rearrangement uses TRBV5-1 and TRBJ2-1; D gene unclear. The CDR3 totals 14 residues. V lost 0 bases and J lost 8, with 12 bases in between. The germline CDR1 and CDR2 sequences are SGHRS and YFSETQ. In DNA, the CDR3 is TGCGCCAGCAGCTTGGACAAGGCACGCGATGAGCAGTTCTTC. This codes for CASSLDKARDEQFF.